A selection of T cell receptor beta chains follows, all from one sample in a study of hypomethylating agent response in myelodysplastic syndrome. Clones were read by immunoSEQ multiplex PCR, and TCRdb kept only the in-frame ones, dropping some. Here the sample spans some 870 clones, around 86% being singletons. Sample: bone marrow, taken before or after starting hypomethylating agent treatment for myelodysplastic syndrome (not recorded which). The receptor source for this set is a human donor with myelodysplastic syndrome. The conserved cysteine and the conserved F or W are not part of the CDR3 here.

j_gene	len	v_gene	CDR3aa
TRBJ2-5	13	TRBV6-6	ASSYSGQLVETQY
TRBJ1-4	16	TRBV12-2	ASRSRATPWKGNEKLF
TRBJ2-1	12	TRBV15	ATSPGSSYNEQF
TRBJ2-7	13	TRBV7-6	ASSPQSSSSYEQY
TRBJ1-2	10	TRBV5-1	ASSLNRDGYT
TRBJ2-1	11	TRBV28	ASKVAGHNEQF
TRBJ2-1	15	TRBV4-1	ASSQDGASGPYNEQF
TRBJ2-3	14	TRBV21-1	ASTYDSHPGTDTQY
TRBJ2-4	13	TRBV30	AWSGSGLAKNIQY
TRBJ1-2	15	TRBV4-2	ASSQEVALYPNYGYT
TRBJ1-2	12	TRBV6-5	ASSSGTGGIGYT
TRBJ1-2	12	TRBV30	AWSASPGTEGYT
TRBJ2-3	13	TRBV6-4	ASSASGQGSDTQY
TRBJ2-2	12	TRBV5-5	ASRLGSVTGELF
TRBJ1-1	10	TRBV10-3	AMGSMNTEAF
TRBJ2-1	11	TRBV28	ASSQTGTNEQF
TRBJ2-7	11	TRBV27	ASMGGASYEQY
TRBJ2-1	11	TRBV9	ASTLTDIGEQF
TRBJ2-2	13	TRBV7-9	ASSKTGTNTGELF
TRBJ2-1	9	TRBV6-5	ASWGGFEQF
TRBJ2-4	12	TRBV27	ASRTGTISDIQY
TRBJ2-2	16	TRBV10-3	AISESARASRDTGELF
TRBJ1-2	11	TRBV12-5	ASGFAGTGDYT
TRBJ2-7	13	TRBV19	ASRVRLSGFYEQY
TRBJ1-2	13	TRBV9	ASSVGSGPTYGYT
TRBJ2-7	9	TRBV6-8	ASSQLAEQY
TRBJ2-3	11	TRBV7-8	ASSKNPQDTQY
TRBJ2-2	13	TRBV19	ASSARGRGAGELF
TRBJ1-6	12	TRBV7-9	ASSSTSGDSPLH
TRBJ1-1	11	TRBV7-3	ASSLRTGTEAF
TRBJ2-7	13	TRBV27	ASSLEREGSDEQY
TRBJ2-7	15	TRBV7-2	ASSPNAPGLVSPEQY
TRBJ1-5	12	TRBV6-1	ASSEGQGHQPQH
TRBJ1-1	11	TRBV30	AWSVGWSTEAF
TRBJ2-7	11	TRBV29-1	SVEEDYPYEQY
TRBJ1-1	12	TRBV28	ASSSGALNTEAF
TRBJ2-7	12	TRBV11-2	ASSPARLSYEQY
TRBJ1-5	13	TRBV30	AWSVRDSSNQPQH
TRBJ1-1	11	TRBV9	ASSVALNTEAF
TRBJ2-5	15	TRBV11-2	ASSLHAGLAERETQY
TRBJ1-6	12	TRBV30	AWRPRGLNSPLH
TRBJ2-1	12	TRBV9	ASSSQRGGVEQF
TRBJ1-6	11	TRBV27	ASSPDYNSPLH
TRBJ1-2	11	TRBV30	AWSTTGGRGYT
TRBJ1-5	16	TRBV28	ASSFRLGRSHSNQPQH
TRBJ2-7	12	TRBV2	ASTLTGENYEQY
TRBJ1-4	14	TRBV5-1	ASSLQYRATNEKLF
TRBJ2-7	12	TRBV2	ASGGLAYSYEQY
TRBJ2-3	10	TRBV28	ASSPHRDTQY
TRBJ1-5	14	TRBV6-6	ASSLGQGGSNQPQH
TRBJ1-4	14	TRBV7-9	ASSAQAGGTNEKLF
TRBJ1-1	11	TRBV21-1	ASSKTGNTEAF
TRBJ2-7	12	TRBV6-5	ASSSGTGGNEQY
TRBJ2-7	12	TRBV27	ASSPQGGNYEQY
TRBJ1-6	11	TRBV6-1	ASRQGYNSPLH
TRBJ2-2	14	TRBV19	ASSGSRQGKTGELF